This T cell receptor beta chain was sequenced for a study of regulatory T cells in long-lasting Graves disease. Overall study findings and caveats: Authors noted too few samples as a limitation. Persistent disease favored TRBV28, TRBJ1-2 and TRBJ2-5.

Arm-PCR of CDR3 regions and iRepertoire HTBI primers were the basis on which TCR beta libraries were built. TCRdb re-called the multiplex PCR reads through MiXCR, storing one row per CDR3 protein. This table holds approximately 400,000 distinct CDR3 sequences, less than 20% found once. Time point given: newly diagnosed GD, antithyroid drugs for less than 3 months. PBMC-extracted RNA yielded the TCR library. The guidelines of the American Thyroid Association were the basis for diagnosing Graves' disease. CDR1 and CDR2 (germline): LGHNA, YNFKEQ. V lost 2 bases and J 6 bases, leaving 13 bases between the germline ends. CDR3 length equals 14 residues. This clonotype was picked up many times. Its specificity is not known.

The origin of this receptor is a female donor with Graves disease. The sample consisted of peripheral blood mononuclear cells (PBMCs), taken at new diagnosis, from a patient treated with antithyroid drugs. The chain has TRBV4-2 and TRBJ2-5; D might be TRBD1 or TRBD2, each matching 6 bases. Written as DNA, the CDR3 is TGTGCCAGCAGCCAATCCGGGGGCGGAAAGACCCAGTACTTC. Translating it yields CASSQSGGGKTQYF.